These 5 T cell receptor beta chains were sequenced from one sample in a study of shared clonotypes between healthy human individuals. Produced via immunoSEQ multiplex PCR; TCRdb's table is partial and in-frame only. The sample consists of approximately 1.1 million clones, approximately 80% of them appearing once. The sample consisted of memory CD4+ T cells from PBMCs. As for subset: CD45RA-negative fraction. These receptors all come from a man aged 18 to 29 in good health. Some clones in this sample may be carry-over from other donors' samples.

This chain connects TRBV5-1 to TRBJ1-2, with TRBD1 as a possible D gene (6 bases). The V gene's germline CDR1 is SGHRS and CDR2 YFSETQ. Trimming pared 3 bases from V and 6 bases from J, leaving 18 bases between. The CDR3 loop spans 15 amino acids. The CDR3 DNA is TGCGCCAGCAGCTGGGGGACACCCCCAGGGCATGGCTACACCTTC. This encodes CASSWGTPPGHGYTF.

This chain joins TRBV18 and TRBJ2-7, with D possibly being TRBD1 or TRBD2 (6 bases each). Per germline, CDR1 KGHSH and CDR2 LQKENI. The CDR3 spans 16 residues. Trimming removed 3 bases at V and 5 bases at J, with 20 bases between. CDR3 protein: CASSPPGGRSTDEQYF. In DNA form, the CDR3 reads TGTGCCAGCTCACCTCCCGGGGGCAGGTCAACGGACGAGCAGTACTTC.

The CDR3 DNA reads as TGTGCCAGCTCCGTTTTGGGAGAACGGCGGGGCTACACCTTC. Translating it yields CASSVLGERRGYTF. The genes are TRBV18 and TRBJ1-2; D call uncertain. The CDR3 extends over 14 amino acids. The germline V gene has CDR1 KGHSH and CDR2 LQKENI. V lost 6 bases and J 8 bases, leaving 19 bases between the germline ends.

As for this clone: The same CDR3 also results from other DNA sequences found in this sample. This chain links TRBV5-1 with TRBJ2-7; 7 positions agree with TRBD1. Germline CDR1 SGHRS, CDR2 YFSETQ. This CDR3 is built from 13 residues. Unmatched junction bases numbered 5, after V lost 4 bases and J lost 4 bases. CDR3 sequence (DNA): TGCGCCAGCAGCGCCGGGACAGCTTACGAGCAGTACTTC. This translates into CASSAGTAYEQYF.

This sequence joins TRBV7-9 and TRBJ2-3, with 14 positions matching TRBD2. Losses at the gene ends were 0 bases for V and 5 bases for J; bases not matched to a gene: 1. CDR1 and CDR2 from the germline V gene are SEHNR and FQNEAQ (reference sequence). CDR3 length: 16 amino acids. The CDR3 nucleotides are TGTGCCAGCAGCTTAGCGGGACTAGCGGGAGAAGATACGCAGTATTTT. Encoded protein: CASSLAGLAGEDTQYF.